A single sample gave rise to the 24 T cell receptor beta chains below, sequenced in a study of T cell changes during pregnancy in multiple sclerosis. Data came from immunoSEQ multiplex PCR; TCRdb stores just in-frame clones and leaves some out. The repertoire holds over 90,000 clones, roughly 92% seen once, with 0.99% in the top ten. The sequencing used peripheral blood, collected after pregnancy. The receptors come from a female donor with multiple sclerosis, enrolled in a pregnancy study.

This chain connects TRBV7-2 to TRBJ1-1, with no clear D. This CDR3 spans 14 amino acids. Trimming shortened V by 3 bases and J by 5 bases, and 13 bases separated the two germline ends. Germline lookup yields CDR1 SGHTA and CDR2 FQGNSA. The CDR3 reads CASSLGPGYTEAFF. CDR3 in DNA: TGTGCCAGCAGCTTGGGCCCGGGGTATACTGAAGCTTTCTTT.

The rearrangement links TRBV18 to TRBJ1-2; 8 bases fit TRBD1. The CDR3 contains 16 residues. Unmatched junction bases numbered 7, after V lost 4 bases and J lost 0 bases. Germline V CDR1 and CDR2: KGHSH, LQKENI. The CDR3 sequence is CASSLRGQGPNYGYTF. The CDR3 nucleotides are TGTGCCAGCTCACTGCGCGGACAGGGACCTAACTATGGCTACACCTTC.

This chain links TRBV19 with TRBJ2-2, with 7 bases fitting TRBD2. J gave up 3 bases and V 6 bases, and 1 base lay outside the gene matches. Germline values: CDR1 LNHDA, CDR2 SQIVND (reference sequence). This CDR3 has 13 residues. CDR3 sequence reads: CASRGRDTGELFF. DNA of the CDR3: TGTGCCAGTAGAGGGAGGGACACCGGGGAGCTGTTTTTT. The variable domain in full, with the rest retrieved from reference TRBV19 and TRBJ2-2, is DGGITQSPKYLFRKEGQNVTLSCEQNLNHDAMYWYRQDPGQGLRLIYYSQIVNDFQKGDIAEGYSVSREKKESFPLTVTSAQKNPTAFYLCASRGRDTGELFFGEGSRLTVL.

The chain joins TRBV6-1 to TRBJ2-3, with a possible D match to TRBD1 (5 bases). This CDR3 spans 13 amino acids. Trimming removed 6 bases at V and 0 bases at J, with 7 bases between. Germline CDR1 reads MNHNS; CDR2 reads SASEGT. CDR3 amino acids: CASRAGSTDTQYF. The CDR3 nucleotides are TGTGCCAGCAGGGCAGGGAGCACAGATACGCAGTATTTT.

The chain recombines TRBV18 with TRBJ1-1; 7 bases are shared with TRBD1. The CDR3 is 14 amino acids. Germline CDR1 reads KGHSH; CDR2 reads LQKENI. Germline trimming cut 8 bases from V and 6 bases from J; bases unmatched to any gene: 12. Written as DNA, the CDR3 is TGTGCCAGCCCCTGGAGGAGGGGGCCGTCTGAAGCTTTCTTT. Its translation is CASPWRRGPSEAFF.

V gene TRBV2 combines with J gene TRBJ1-1; 9 bases are shared with TRBD1. With V trimmed by 2 bases and J by 4 bases, 5 bases remained unmatched. CDR3 size: 15 residues. The germline gives CDR1 SNHLY, CDR2 FYNNEI. The CDR3 DNA is TGTGCCAGCAGTGAACCCACAGGGGGCGGCACTGAAGCTTTCTTT. Protein product: CASSEPTGGGTEAFF.

This sequence joins TRBV7-9 and TRBJ2-3, with 7 bases that match TRBD1. V lost 5 bases and J lost 2; bases outside the gene matches: 10. Germline values: CDR1 SEHNR, CDR2 FQNEAQ (reference sequence). CDR3 size: 16 residues. The CDR3 protein is CASSLTTGAYTDTQYF. Here the CDR3 DNA reads TGTGCCAGCAGCCTTACCACAGGGGCCTACACAGATACGCAGTATTTT. The full variable domain, rest sourced from reference TRBV7-9 and TRBJ2-3, is DTGVSQNPRHKITKRGQNVTFRCDPISEHNRLYWYRQTLGQGPEFLTYFQNEAQLEKSRLLSDRFSAERPKGSFSTLEIQRTEQGDSAMYLCASSLTTGAYTDTQYFGPGTRLTVL.

The chain carries TRBV7-2 and TRBJ2-7; 10 nucleotides match TRBD2. Losses at the gene ends were 2 bases for V and 5 bases for J; bases not matched to a gene: 15. CDR3 length equals 18 residues. CDR1 SGHTA and CDR2 FQGNSA come from the germline V gene. The CDR3 loop reads CASSLNTALAGVPHEQYF. Written as DNA, the CDR3 is TGTGCCAGCAGCTTAAACACTGCCCTAGCGGGAGTCCCCCACGAGCAGTACTTC.

The V call is TRBV5-1, the J call TRBJ2-1; 9 bases map to TRBD1. This CDR3 contains 18 residues. V was clipped by 0 bases and J by 8 bases; unmatched bases: 15. In germline, CDR1 is SGHRS, CDR2 YFSETQ. The CDR3 bases are TGCGCCAGCAGCTTGGTCTTTCGCGGGACAGGGAGGTTCGATGAGCAGTTCTTC. This translates into CASSLVFRGTGRFDEQFF.

The CDR3 DNA follows: TGTGCCAGCAGCCGGCGGGGGGCAGGACAGCCCCAGCATTTT. Protein: CASSRRGAGQPQHF. The gene calls are TRBV7-9 and TRBJ1-5; TRBD1 is a possible D gene (6 bases). There are 14 residues in the CDR3. Germline V gives CDR1 SEHNR, CDR2 FQNEAQ (reference sequence). V was pared by 5 bases and J by 7 bases, with 15 bases between.

V and J are TRBV19 and TRBJ2-1; D remains unclear. Germline V gene lookup returns CDR1 LNHDA and CDR2 SQIVND (reference sequence). The CDR3 runs to 15 residues. Trimming took 6 bases from V and 0 from J, leaving 12 bases between them. CDR3 loop: CASRVGSFSYNEQFF. For the CDR3, the DNA is TGTGCCAGTAGGGTTGGCAGTTTCTCCTACAATGAGCAGTTCTTC.

The chain combines TRBV4-1 with TRBJ2-3, with D hard to call. Germline CDR1 MGHRA, CDR2 YSYEKL. This CDR3 spans 14 amino acids. The V end was cut by 0 bases, the J end by 1 base, with 5 bases between. In DNA, the CDR3 is TGCGCCAGCAGCCAAGATCGGGGCACAGATACGCAGTATTTT. It yields the protein CASSQDRGTDTQYF.

The chain joins TRBV29-1 to TRBJ2-7; tentatively, D is TRBD1 (6 bases). The germline V and J ends were trimmed by 6 bases and 2 bases, with 20 bases remaining between them. This CDR3 is 15 amino acids long. Germline CDR1 is SQVTM and CDR2 is ANQGSEA. DNA for the CDR3: TGCAGCGTAGCCGGTAGACGGACAGAAACCTACGAGCAGTACTTC. It encodes CSVAGRRTETYEQYF.

The chain employs TRBV5-1 and TRBJ1-4; a possible D gene is TRBD1 (6 bases). The CDR3 is 15 residues long. Trimming took off 2 bases at V and 7 bases at J, with 15 bases between the two ends. Per the germline V gene, CDR1 is SGHRS and CDR2 is YFSETQ. The CDR3 protein is CASSLVWGLGEKLFF. CDR3 bases: TGCGCCAGCAGCTTAGTTTGGGGGCTGGGTGAAAAACTGTTTTTT.

The V call is TRBV29-1, the J call TRBJ1-1, with D unclear. V gave up 3 bases and J gave up 0 bases, with 2 bases separating them. The length of the CDR3 is 11 residues. Germline loops: CDR1 SQVTM, CDR2 ANQGSEA. In DNA form, the CDR3 reads TGCAGCGTTGACGTGAACACTGAAGCTTTCTTT. Residues: CSVDVNTEAFF.

The gene calls are TRBV9 and TRBJ2-1; TRBD1 matches 9 bases. Per the germline V gene, CDR1 is SGDLS and CDR2 is YYNGEE. There are 12 residues in the CDR3. J lost 11 bases, V lost 4 bases, and 4 bases had no gene match. Here the CDR3 DNA reads TGTGCCAGCAGCCTAGGGACAGGGAAGCAGTTCTTC. Translation: CASSLGTGKQFF.

The chain uses TRBV19 and TRBJ2-7; unclear D gene. The CDR3 spans 13 residues. The ends were cut back, 5 bases at V and 0 bases at J, with 8 bases in the middle. Germline CDR1 is LNHDA and CDR2 is SQIVND (reference sequence). The CDR3 sequence is CASSPLSSYEQYF. The DNA of the CDR3 is TGTGCCAGTAGTCCTCTGAGCTCCTACGAGCAGTACTTC.

The genes are TRBV19 and TRBJ1-2, with a possible D match to TRBD1 (5 bases). Germline V gene data show CDR1 as LNHDA and CDR2 as SQIVND (reference sequence). Trimming pared 3 bases from V and 5 bases from J, leaving 10 bases between. The CDR3 has 13 amino acids. CDR3 protein: CASSIDGGYGYTF. The CDR3 DNA follows: TGTGCCAGTAGTATTGACGGGGGTTATGGCTACACCTTC. The full variable domain, rest sourced from reference TRBV19 and TRBJ1-2, is DGGITQSPKYLFRKEGQNVTLSCEQNLNHDAMYWYRQDPGQGLRLIYYSQIVNDFQKGDIAEGYSVSREKKESFPLTVTSAQKNPTAFYLCASSIDGGYGYTFGSGTRLTVV.

The chain has TRBV15 and TRBJ1-4, with D perhaps matching TRBD1 (6 bases). Between the trimmed V and J ends, which lost 2 bases and 0 bases, there was a span of 13 bases. The CDR3 sequence is 17 residues long. Germline assignment: CDR1 LNHNV and CDR2 YYDKDF (reference sequence). CDR3 amino acids: CATSRHTGSATNEKLFF. Written as DNA, the CDR3 is TGTGCCACCAGCAGACACACAGGGTCTGCAACTAATGAAAAACTGTTTTTT. The complete variable domain, with remaining parts taken from reference TRBV15 and TRBJ1-4, reads DAMVIQNPRYQVTQFGKPVTLSCSQTLNHNVMYWYQQKSSQAPKLLFHYYDKDFNNEADTPDNFQSRRPNTSFCFLDIRSPGLGDTAMYLCATSRHTGSATNEKLFFGSGTQLSVL.

The chain joins TRBV5-1 to TRBJ1-3; the D is unclear. Germline CDR1 SGHRS, CDR2 YFSETQ. The CDR3 spans 15 residues. V gave up 1 base and J gave up 0 bases, with 8 bases separating them. The CDR3 nucleotides are TGCGCCAGCAGCTTGCCGGAGATCTCTGGAAACACCATATATTTT. Protein product: CASSLPEISGNTIYF. Using reference TRBV5-1 and TRBJ1-3 for the parts outside the CDR3, the full variable domain is KAGVTQTPRYLIKTRGQQVTLSCSPISGHRSVSWYQQTPGQGLQFLFEYFSETQRNKGNFPGRFSGRQFSNSRSEMNVSTLELGDSALYLCASSLPEISGNTIYFGEGSWLTVV.

This chain links TRBV28 with TRBJ1-1; 10 bases are shared with TRBD1. Trimming at V came to 6 bases and at J to 3 bases, leaving 7 bases not matched to a gene. Germline V gene data show CDR1 as MDHEN and CDR2 as SYDVKM. CDR3 length equals 15 residues. The CDR3 nucleotides read TGTGCCAGCAGCCTAGGCGGGACAGGGGACACTGAAGCTTTCTTT. This encodes CASSLGGTGDTEAFF. Filled out from reference TRBV28 and TRBJ1-1, the complete variable domain reads DVKVTQSSRYLVKRTGEKVFLECVQDMDHENMFWYRQDPGLGLRLIYFSYDVKMKEKGDIPEGYSVSREKKERFSLILESASTNQTSMYLCASSLGGTGDTEAFFGQGTRLTVV.

The table lists this clone with a few counts. The gene calls are TRBV19 and TRBJ1-1, with 8 positions matching TRBD1. V dropped 5 bases and J dropped 1; count of bases not matched to a gene: 6. Germline lookup yields CDR1 LNHDA and CDR2 SQIVND (reference sequence). CDR3 length equals 15 residues. CDR3 sequence (DNA): TGTGCCAGTAGTCCTCACCAGGGGGCGAACACTGAAGCTTTCTTT. This gives the protein CASSPHQGANTEAFF. Complete variable domain (other parts from reference TRBV19 and TRBJ1-1): DGGITQSPKYLFRKEGQNVTLSCEQNLNHDAMYWYRQDPGQGLRLIYYSQIVNDFQKGDIAEGYSVSREKKESFPLTVTSAQKNPTAFYLCASSPHQGANTEAFFGQGTRLTVV.

The gene calls are TRBV30 and TRBJ1-2; 7 nucleotides match TRBD1. Looked up from germline, CDR1 is GTSNPN and CDR2 is SVGIG (reference sequence). J lost 0 bases, V lost 6 bases, and 4 bases had no gene match. CDR3 length: 13 residues. The CDR3 sequence: CACKQGSNYGYTF. In DNA form, the CDR3 reads TGTGCCTGCAAACAGGGGTCTAACTATGGCTACACCTTC.

This clone was seen once. J is TRBJ2-7 and V is TRBV5-4, with 7 bases lining up with TRBD1. V shed 4 bases, J shed 3 bases, and the junction held 7 bases outside the gene matches. The germline V gene encodes CDR1 SGHNT and CDR2 YYREEE (reference sequence). The CDR3 consists of 14 residues. The CDR3 sequence is CASSSTGVFYEQYF. CDR3 bases: TGTGCCAGCAGCAGTACAGGGGTATTCTACGAGCAGTACTTC.